The entry that follows covers one T cell receptor (beta chain) sequence. Allocation to cohorts depended on clinical history reported by the participants. Between the trimmed V and J ends, which lost 5 bases and 1 base, there was a span of 11 bases. Germline lookup yields CDR1 SEHNR and CDR2 FQNEAQ (reference sequence). The CDR3 runs to 14 residues. This record comes from a study of blood T cell repertoires in COVID-19. Looking at the study overall: The samples span acute and convalescent COVID-19 from the United States, Italy and Spain. Sources were T cells, B-cell-depleted T cells, or PBMCs; the material itself was cDNA or gDNA.

The table came from immunoSEQ multiplex PCR; TCRdb's copy has only in-frame clones and leaves some out. Of roughly 360,000 clones detected, over 75% appear once; the ten largest clones hold about 0.89%. The sequenced sample consisted of PBMCs or T cells enriched from blood (not recorded which). The chain links TRBV7-9 to TRBJ1-1; D is unresolved. The receptor's source is a woman aged 30 to 39 with acute COVID-19. The CDR3 region is CASSPRFGNTEAFF. The CDR3 nucleotides read TGTGCCAGCAGCCCTAGGTTCGGGAACACTGAAGCTTTCTTT.